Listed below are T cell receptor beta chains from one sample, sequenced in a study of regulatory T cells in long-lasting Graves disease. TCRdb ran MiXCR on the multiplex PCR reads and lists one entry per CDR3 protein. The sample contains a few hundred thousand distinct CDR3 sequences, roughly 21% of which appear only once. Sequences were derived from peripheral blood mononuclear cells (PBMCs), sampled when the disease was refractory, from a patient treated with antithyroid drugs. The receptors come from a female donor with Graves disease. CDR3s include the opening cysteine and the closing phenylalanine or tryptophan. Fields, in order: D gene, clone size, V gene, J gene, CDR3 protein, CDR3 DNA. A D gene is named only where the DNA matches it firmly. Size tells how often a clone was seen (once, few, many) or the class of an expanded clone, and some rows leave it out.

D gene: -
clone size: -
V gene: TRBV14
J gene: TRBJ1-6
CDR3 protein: CASSQERFGVGSPLHF
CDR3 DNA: TGTGCCAGCAGCCAAGAGAGGTTCGGGGTTGGTTCACCCCTCCACTTT

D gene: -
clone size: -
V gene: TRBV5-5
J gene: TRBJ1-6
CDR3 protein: CASSLAGGRENSPLHF
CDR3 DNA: TGTGCCAGCAGCTTGGCCGGGGGGCGCGAAAATTCACCCCTCCACTTT

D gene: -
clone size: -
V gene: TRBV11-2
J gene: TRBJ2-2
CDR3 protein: CASSLVSGVATGELFF
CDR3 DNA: TGTGCCAGCAGCTTAGTGTCGGGCGTCGCTACCGGGGAGCTGTTTTTT

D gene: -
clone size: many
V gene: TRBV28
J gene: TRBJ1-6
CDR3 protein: CASSPPGHQEALHF
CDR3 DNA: TGTGCCAGCAGCCCTCCGGGACACCAGGAGGCCCTCCACTTT

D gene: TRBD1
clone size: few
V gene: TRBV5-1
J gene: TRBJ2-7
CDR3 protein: CASSLGQASYEQYF
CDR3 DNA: TGCGCCAGCAGCCTTGGACAGGCCAGCTACGAGCAGTACTTC

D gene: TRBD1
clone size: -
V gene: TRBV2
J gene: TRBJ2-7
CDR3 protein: CASGYGTGSYEQYF
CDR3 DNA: TGTGCCAGCGGTTATGGGACAGGGTCCTACGAGCAGTACTTC

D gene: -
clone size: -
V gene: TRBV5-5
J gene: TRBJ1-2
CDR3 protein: CASSLLPDSLGGYTF
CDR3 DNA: TGTGCCAGCAGCTTGTTACCGGACTCCCTAGGGGGCTACACCTTC

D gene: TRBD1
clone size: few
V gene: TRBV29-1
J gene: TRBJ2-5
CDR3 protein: CSALVRDRGQETQYF
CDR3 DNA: TGCAGCGCCCTGGTCCGGGACAGGGGGCAAGAGACCCAGTACTTC

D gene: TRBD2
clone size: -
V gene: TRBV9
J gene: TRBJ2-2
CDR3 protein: CASSVGLAGGPGELFF
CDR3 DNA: TGTGCCAGCAGCGTAGGGCTAGCGGGAGGCCCCGGGGAGCTGTTTTTT

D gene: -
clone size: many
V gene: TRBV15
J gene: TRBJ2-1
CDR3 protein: CATSKGVARNNEQFF
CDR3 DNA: TGTGCCACCAGCAAGGGGGTAGCTCGAAACAATGAGCAGTTCTTC

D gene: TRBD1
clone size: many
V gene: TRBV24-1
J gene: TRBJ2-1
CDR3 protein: CATSDLRGGGEQFF
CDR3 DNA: TGTGCCACCAGTGATTTGCGAGGGGGCGGTGAGCAGTTCTTC

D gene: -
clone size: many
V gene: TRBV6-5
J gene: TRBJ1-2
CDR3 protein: CASSLDANYGYTF
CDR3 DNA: TGTGCCAGCAGTTTGGACGCTAACTATGGCTACACCTTC

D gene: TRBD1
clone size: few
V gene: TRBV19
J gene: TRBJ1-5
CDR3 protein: CASSLQGQGSNQPQHF
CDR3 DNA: TGTGCCAGTAGTTTGCAGGGACAGGGCTCGAATCAGCCCCAGCATTTT

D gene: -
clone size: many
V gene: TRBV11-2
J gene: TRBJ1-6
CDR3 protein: CASSLGFSNSPLHF
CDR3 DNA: TGTGCCAGCAGCTTAGGGTTTAGTAATTCACCCCTCCACTTT

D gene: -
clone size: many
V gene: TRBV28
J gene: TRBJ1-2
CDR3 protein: CASRVGVGYGYTF
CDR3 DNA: TGTGCCAGCAGAGTCGGGGTAGGGTATGGCTACACCTTC

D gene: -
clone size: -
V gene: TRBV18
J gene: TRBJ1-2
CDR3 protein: CASSPEQDGAGYGYTF
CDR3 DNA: TGTGCCAGCTCACCCGAACAGGACGGAGCTGGCTATGGCTACACCTTC

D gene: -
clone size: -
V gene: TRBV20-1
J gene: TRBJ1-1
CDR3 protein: CSARDSRGGEAFF
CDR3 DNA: TGCAGTGCTAGAGATAGCAGGGGCGGCGAAGCTTTCTTT

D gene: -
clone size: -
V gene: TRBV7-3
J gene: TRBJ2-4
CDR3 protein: CASSLAGSGAKNIQYF
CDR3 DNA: TGTGCCAGCAGCTTAGCAGGAAGTGGAGCCAAAAACATTCAGTACTTC

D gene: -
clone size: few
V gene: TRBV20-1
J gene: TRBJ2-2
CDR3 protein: CSARDGGGRTGELFF
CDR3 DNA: TGCAGTGCTAGAGATGGGGGTGGTCGGACCGGGGAGCTGTTTTTT

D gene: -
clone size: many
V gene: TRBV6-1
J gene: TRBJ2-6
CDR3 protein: CASSAPTHSGANVLTF
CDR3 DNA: TGTGCCAGCAGTGCCCCGACCCACTCTGGGGCCAACGTCCTGACTTTC

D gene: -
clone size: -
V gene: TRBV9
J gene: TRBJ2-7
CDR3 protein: CASSVDRPRYFEQYF
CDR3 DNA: TGTGCCAGCAGCGTAGATAGGCCTCGATACTTCGAGCAGTACTTC